This T cell receptor beta chain was captured in a study of cytomegalovirus exposure and HLA in healthy donors. The wider study: Earlier findings included some 120 million unique TCR beta sequences obtained from about 170 million T cells. Study-level results: Productive status was seen about 90% or about 30% of the time for most TCR beta V segments in an earlier analysis. After further analysis at a later stage, roughly 16,000 TCR beta sequences were associated with HLA alleles at 0.05 false discovery rate.

This clone has just one count. The antigen remains unidentified. PCR used 60 Vbeta primers and 13 Jbeta primers. Original analysis: Approximately 9.9 million shared chains were among the about 80 million unique TCR beta chains that a later analysis counted. The repertoire was sequenced with immunoSEQ multiplex PCR; TCRdb's copy has only in-frame clones and lacks some. From that table come the V and J calls and clone size; the DNA was used to work out D and trimming. The table records approximately 160,000 clones, 81% of them present only once. Trimming took off 5 bases at V and 7 bases at J, with 18 bases between the two ends. The CDR3 runs to 15 residues. CDR1 and CDR2 from the germline V gene are LNHDA and SQIVND (reference sequence).

The chain uses TRBV19 and TRBJ1-5; tentative D call: TRBD1 (6 bases). Sequenced: PBMCs. The source is a man aged 45-60 years in good health and CMV-seropositive. CDR3 amino acids: CASSVEIGTRQPQHF. The CDR3 DNA follows: TGTGCCAGTAGTGTCGAGATTGGGACAAGACAGCCCCAGCATTTT.